The 29 T cell receptor beta chains below were found in one sample sequenced in a study of blood T cell repertoires in COVID-19. Measured with immunoSEQ multiplex PCR; TCRdb has only the in-frame clones, and not every one. Found here are 60,000 to 70,000 clones, 80% to 90% of them singletons; the top ten hold over 1.3%. Sequenced input: peripheral blood. Source of these receptors: a woman aged 60 to 75 with acute or convalescent COVID-19.

The rearrangement uses TRBV30 and TRBJ2-2, with no clear D. Germline values: CDR1 GTSNPN, CDR2 SVGIG (reference sequence). The CDR3 is 17 residues long. Between the trimmed V and J ends, which lost 0 bases and 3 bases, there was a span of 17 bases. This chain's CDR3 is CAWSVPIQYADTGELFF. DNA of the CDR3: TGTGCCTGGAGTGTACCCATTCAGTACGCCGACACCGGGGAGCTGTTTTTT.

The chain combines TRBV28 with TRBJ2-7; 7 nucleotides agree with TRBD1. The CDR3 is 16 amino acids. Trimming removed 3 bases from V and 0 bases from J; junction bases left unmatched: 8. Germline V lookup: CDR1 MDHEN, CDR2 SYDVKM. DNA of the CDR3: TGTGCCAGCAGTTTCTCAGGGGGAGCCAGCTCCTACGAGCAGTACTTC. Its translation: CASSFSGGASSYEQYF.

The CDR3 here is CASKIESGRAYEQYF. DNA for the CDR3: TGTGCCAGCAAGATCGAGAGCGGGAGGGCCTACGAGCAGTACTTC. The V call is TRBV2, the J call TRBJ2-7, with TRBD2 matching 10 bases. CDR1 SNHLY and CDR2 FYNNEI come from the germline V gene. V lost 7 bases to trimming and J lost 2 bases; unmatched junction nucleotides: 8. This CDR3 contains 15 residues.

V is TRBV12-5 and J is TRBJ1-1; unclear D gene. With 6 bases removed from V and 5 bases from J, the gap between germline ends came to 10 bases. The length of the CDR3 is 12 residues. Germline V gene sequence: CDR1 LGHNT, CDR2 FRNRAP. The CDR3 DNA reads TGTGCTAGTGGCCCCGAGGGAACTGAAGCTTTCTTT. Translation: CASGPEGTEAFF.

V and J are TRBV19 and TRBJ2-5; 9 nucleotides match TRBD2. CDR1 and CDR2 (germline): LNHDA, SQIVND (reference sequence). The CDR3 loop spans 16 amino acids. V lost 3 bases to trimming and J lost 5 bases; unmatched junction nucleotides: 10. CDR3: CASSITGGRASETQYF. Written as DNA, the CDR3 is TGTGCCAGTAGTATTACGGGCGGGAGGGCCTCGGAGACCCAGTACTTC. The whole variable domain, remainder taken from reference TRBV19 and TRBJ2-5, is DGGITQSPKYLFRKEGQNVTLSCEQNLNHDAMYWYRQDPGQGLRLIYYSQIVNDFQKGDIAEGYSVSREKKESFPLTVTSAQKNPTAFYLCASSITGGRASETQYFGPGTRLLVL.

This sequence joins TRBV2 and TRBJ2-1; a weak D match, TRBD2 (6 bases). From germline, CDR1 is SNHLY and CDR2 FYNNEI. The CDR3 length is 14 residues. Trimming shortened V by 2 bases and J by 4 bases, and 9 bases separated the two germline ends. CDR3 DNA sequence: TGTGCCAGCAGTGAAAGTAGCGGTTACAATGAGCAGTTCTTC. This translates into CASSESSGYNEQFF.

The chain recombines TRBV12-3 or TRBV12-4 with TRBJ1-2; possibly TRBD1 for D (5 bases). Trimming cost V 2 bases and J 7 bases, with 11 bases left between them. The CDR3 spans 13 residues. CDR3 residues: CASSLSGGGGYTF. DNA for the CDR3: TGTGCCAGCAGTTTATCTGGGGGGGGTGGCTACACCTTC.

V usage is TRBV18 and J usage is TRBJ2-1, with 9 bases aligning to TRBD1. Germline values: CDR1 KGHSH, CDR2 LQKENI. The ends lost 5 bases at V and 0 bases at J; junction bases unmatched: 8. The CDR3 spans 17 residues. In DNA form, the CDR3 reads TGTGCCAGCTCAGGGGGACAGGGTGTATTCTCCTACAATGAGCAGTTCTTC. It yields the protein CASSGGQGVFSYNEQFF.

This clone was found once. DNA for the CDR3: TGCAGCGTTGAGGGTCCTAGCGGGAGGACCGGGGAGCTGTTTTTT. The encoded protein is CSVEGPSGRTGELFF. The V gene is TRBV29-1, the J gene TRBJ2-2, with 11 nucleotides matching TRBD2. The germline gives CDR1 SQVTM, CDR2 ANQGSEA. The CDR3 runs to 15 residues. The trim removed 3 bases at V and 5 bases at J, leaving 5 bases unmatched.

J is TRBJ2-2 and V is TRBV5-4, with 9 nucleotides matching TRBD1. Trimming cost V 10 bases and J 7 bases; bases outside gene matches: 11. The CDR3 loop spans 14 amino acids. CDR1 is SGHNT, CDR2 YYREEE, per germline (reference sequence). DNA for the CDR3: TGTGCCTACCGTACAGGGGGCGTCGGCGGGGAGCTGTTTTTT. Protein sequence: CAYRTGGVGGELFF. The complete variable domain, with remaining parts taken from reference TRBV5-4 and TRBJ2-2, reads ETGVTQSPTHLIKTRGQQVTLRCSSQSGHNTVSWYQQALGQGPQFIFQYYREEENGRGNFPPRFSGLQFPNYSSELNVNALELDDSALYLCAYRTGGVGGELFFGEGSRLTVL.

The chain combines TRBV18 with TRBJ2-3; 10 bases agree with TRBD2. V gave up 3 bases and J gave up 2 bases; unmatched junction bases: 2. Germline assignment: CDR1 KGHSH and CDR2 LQKENI. This CDR3 contains 15 residues. The CDR3 sequence: CASSPSGRDTDTQYF. In DNA, the CDR3 is TGTGCCAGCTCACCCAGCGGGAGGGACACAGATACGCAGTATTTT.

The chain carries TRBV28 and TRBJ1-4, with TRBD1 matching over 8 bases. CDR3 length: 17 amino acids. CDR1 and CDR2 from the germline V gene are MDHEN and SYDVKM. V dropped 6 bases and J dropped 0; count of bases not matched to a gene: 9. Here the CDR3 reads CASSGTGRGATNEKLFF. CDR3 sequence (DNA): TGTGCCAGCAGCGGGACAGGCCGAGGAGCAACTAATGAAAAACTGTTTTTT.

The chain recombines TRBV3-1 (or the pseudogene TRBV3-2) with TRBJ2-5; D is uncertain. This CDR3 is 13 amino acids long. The V end was cut by 1 base, the J end by 6 bases, with 9 bases between. Germline loops: CDR1 LGHDT, CDR2 YNNKEL (reference sequence). CDR3 DNA sequence: TGTGCCAGCAGCCAAGCCGGTTCCAAGACCCAGTACTTC. Its translation is CASSQAGSKTQYF.

In DNA form, the CDR3 reads TGTGCCAGCAGCGCCGATGGGACTAGCGGAAACGTGAAACTCCGCACAGATACGCAGTATTTT. Translation gives CASSADGTSGNVKLRTDTQYF. This chain joins TRBV6-6 and TRBJ2-3; 11 bases match TRBD2. This CDR3 has 21 residues. J lost 1 base, V lost 6 bases, and 21 bases had no gene match. The V gene's germline CDR1 is MNHNY and CDR2 SVGAGI (reference sequence).

J is TRBJ2-7 and V is TRBV5-1; maybe TRBD1 (5 bases). V shed 0 bases and J shed 2 bases, with 9 bases lying between them. Per germline, CDR1 SGHRS and CDR2 YFSETQ. There are 14 residues in the CDR3. In DNA, the CDR3 is TGCGCCAGCAGCTTGGACAGGCCCACCTACGAGCAGTACTTC. Translation gives CASSLDRPTYEQYF.

This rearrangement joins TRBV5-6 to TRBJ1-2; TRBD1 is a possible D gene (6 bases). V lost 1 base to trimming and J lost 3 bases, with 16 bases between them. The CDR3 is made up of 16 amino acids. The germline V gene has CDR1 SGHDT and CDR2 YYEEEE. CDR3 sequence (DNA): TGTGCCAGCAGCTTGTCGGGACAAACTTTTGACTATGGCTACACCTTC. Protein sequence: CASSLSGQTFDYGYTF.

The count of this clone is one. This chain uses TRBV24-1 with TRBJ2-3; unclear D gene. Per the germline V gene, CDR1 is KGHDR and CDR2 is SFDVKD. This CDR3 is built from 14 residues. Deletions cut 5 bases from V and 6 bases from J, with 14 bases between. CDR3 protein: CATSGPIRSDTQYF. DNA for the CDR3: TGTGCCACCAGTGGGCCTATCAGGTCCGATACGCAGTATTTT.

This chain joins TRBV5-6 and TRBJ1-6; 9 bases map to TRBD1. Per germline, CDR1 SGHDT and CDR2 YYEEEE. This CDR3 has 16 residues. V was pared by 4 bases and J by 11 bases, with 13 bases of the junction left unmatched. CDR3 residues: CASSGGTGPRAAPLHF. In nucleotides, the CDR3 is TGTGCCAGCAGCGGGGGGACAGGGCCCAGAGCGGCACCCCTCCACTTT.

The V gene is TRBV30, the J gene TRBJ1-5; D not certain. CDR3 size: 14 residues. Germline-derived CDR1 and CDR2 are GTSNPN and SVGIG (reference sequence). The V gene lost 3 bases and the J gene lost 5 bases, with 14 bases spanning the gap. DNA for the CDR3: TGTGCCTGGAGGGGCCCTTTGAGGGATCAGCCCCAGCATTTT. Its translation is CAWRGPLRDQPQHF.

The rearrangement links TRBV5-6 to TRBJ1-6, with D possibly being TRBD1 (5 bases). The germline gives CDR1 SGHDT, CDR2 YYEEEE. The CDR3 has 17 amino acids. Trimming left V 0 bases short and J 5 bases short, with 15 bases between. CDR3 sequence (DNA): TGTGCCAGCAGCTTGGGACCCGTTAGGGGAAATAATTCACCCCTCCACTTT. It yields the protein CASSLGPVRGNNSPLHF.

The V call is TRBV30, the J call TRBJ2-3; TRBD1 agrees at 8 bases. CDR3 length: 15 amino acids. Germline CDR1 GTSNPN, CDR2 SVGIG (reference sequence). V shed 2 bases, J shed 7 bases, and the junction held 11 bases outside the gene matches. CDR3 in amino acids: CAWSPGTGPTHTQYF. The CDR3 DNA reads as TGTGCCTGGAGTCCAGGGACAGGACCGACACATACGCAGTATTTT.

The sample holds a few counts of this clone. The chain employs TRBV4-2 and TRBJ2-1, with 8 bases aligning to TRBD2. Unmatched junction bases numbered 10, after V lost 0 bases and J lost 3 bases. The CDR3 contains 18 residues. Germline V gene sequence: CDR1 LGHNA, CDR2 YNFKEQ. In nucleotides, the CDR3 is TGTGCCAGCAGCCAAGAGGGATTGGCCAGCGGGAGCTACAATGAGCAGTTCTTC. This gives the protein CASSQEGLASGSYNEQFF.

This chain connects TRBV27 to TRBJ1-3; TRBD1 is a possible D gene (5 bases). Trimming took 2 bases from V and 2 from J, leaving 10 bases between them. The CDR3 runs to 15 residues. CDR1 and CDR2 from the germline V gene are MNHEY and SMNVEV (reference sequence). The CDR3 protein is CASSLNRGPGNTIYF. CDR3 nucleotides: TGTGCCAGCAGTTTAAATAGGGGTCCTGGAAACACCATATATTTT.

The chain combines TRBV19 with TRBJ2-5, with 12 nucleotides matching TRBD2. From germline, CDR1 is LNHDA and CDR2 SQIVND (reference sequence). This CDR3 has 16 residues. The trim removed 6 bases at V and 5 bases at J, leaving 10 bases unmatched. CDR3 bases: TGTGCCAGTAGAGGGGCTAGCGGGAGGGCTGGGGAGACCCAGTACTTC. It is translated as CASRGASGRAGETQYF.

This chain connects TRBV28 to TRBJ1-4; no clear D. This CDR3 spans 16 amino acids. Per the germline V gene, CDR1 is MDHEN and CDR2 is SYDVKM. Between the trimmed V and J ends, which lost 4 bases and 5 bases, there was a span of 17 bases. The chain's CDR3 is CASSSAPGSLNEKLFF. CDR3 in DNA: TGTGCCAGCAGTTCAGCCCCGGGATCCTTAAATGAAAAACTGTTTTTT.

The CDR3 region has the DNA TGTGCCAGCAGCCCGGAATACAGGGGCGGGTATGGCTACACCTTC. Translating gives CASSPEYRGGYGYTF. The chain joins TRBV7-2 to TRBJ1-2; 7 bases align to TRBD1. CDR1 is SGHTA, CDR2 FQGNSA, per germline. The CDR3 sequence is 15 residues long. V lost 5 bases and J lost 5; bases outside the gene matches: 11.

This clone was seen a handful of times. The chain links TRBV4-2 to TRBJ2-5; 8 positions match TRBD2. Looked up from germline, CDR1 is LGHNA and CDR2 is YNFKEQ. The CDR3 runs 15 residues. Trimming cost V 4 bases and J 3 bases; bases outside gene matches: 7. The CDR3 DNA reads TGTGCCAGCAGCCCGGGACTAGTAAGTGAAGAGACCCAGTACTTC. Translating it yields CASSPGLVSEETQYF.

This clone was found a few times. The chain couples TRBV28 to TRBJ1-6; D is ambiguous. The CDR3 length is 15 residues. V lost 5 bases and J lost 7, with 15 bases in between. Looked up from germline, CDR1 is MDHEN and CDR2 is SYDVKM. For the CDR3, the DNA is TGTGCCAGCAGTGAGCGGGTCTTTACGAATTCACCCCTCCACTTT. This sequence encodes CASSERVFTNSPLHF.

This chain joins TRBV5-1 and TRBJ1-4; weak D call: TRBD1 (5 bases). The germline V and J ends were trimmed by 4 bases and 7 bases, with 17 bases remaining between them. The length of the CDR3 is 15 residues. Germline values: CDR1 SGHRS, CDR2 YFSETQ. The CDR3 DNA follows: TGCGCCAGCAGCGATACCGAGGGGCGGGGTGAAAAACTGTTTTTT. This codes for CASSDTEGRGEKLFF.